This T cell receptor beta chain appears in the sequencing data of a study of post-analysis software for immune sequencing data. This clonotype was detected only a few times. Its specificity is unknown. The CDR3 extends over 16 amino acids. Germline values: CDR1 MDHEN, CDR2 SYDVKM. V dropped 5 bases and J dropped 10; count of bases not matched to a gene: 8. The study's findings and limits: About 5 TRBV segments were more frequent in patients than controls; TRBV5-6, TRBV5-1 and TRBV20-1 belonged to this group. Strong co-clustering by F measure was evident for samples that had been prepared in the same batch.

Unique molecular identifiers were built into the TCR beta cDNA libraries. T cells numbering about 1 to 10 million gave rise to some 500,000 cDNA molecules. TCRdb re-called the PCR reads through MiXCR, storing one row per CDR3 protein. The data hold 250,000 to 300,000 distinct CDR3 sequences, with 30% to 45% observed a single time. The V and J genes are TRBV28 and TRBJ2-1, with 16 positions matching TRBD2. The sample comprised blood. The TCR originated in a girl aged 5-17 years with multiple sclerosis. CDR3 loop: CASSAPGTSGGDEQFF. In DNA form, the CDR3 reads TGTGCCAGCAGTGCCCCCGGGACTAGCGGGGGGGACGAGCAGTTCTTC.